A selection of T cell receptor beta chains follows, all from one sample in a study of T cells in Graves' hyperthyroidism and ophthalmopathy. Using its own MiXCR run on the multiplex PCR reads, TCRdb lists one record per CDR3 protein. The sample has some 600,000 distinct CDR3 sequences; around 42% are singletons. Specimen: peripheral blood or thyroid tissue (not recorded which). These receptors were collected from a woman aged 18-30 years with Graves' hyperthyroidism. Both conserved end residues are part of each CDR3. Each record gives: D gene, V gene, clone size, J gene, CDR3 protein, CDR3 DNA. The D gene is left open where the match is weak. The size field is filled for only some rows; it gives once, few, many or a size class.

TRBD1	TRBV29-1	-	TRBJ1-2	CSVVGDSYGYTF	TGCAGCGTTGTGGGGGACAGCTATGGCTACACCTTC
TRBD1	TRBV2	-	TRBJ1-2	CASSTLGTGTYGYTF	TGTGCCAGCAGTACCCTCGGGACAGGAACCTATGGCTACACCTTC
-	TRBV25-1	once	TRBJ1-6	CASSERGLYNSPLHF	TGTGCCAGCAGTGAAAGGGGACTCTATAATTCACCCCTCCACTTT
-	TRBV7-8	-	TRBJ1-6	CASSSTGTGNSPLHF	TGTGCCAGCAGCTCCACCGGGACCGGTAATTCACCCCTCCACTTT
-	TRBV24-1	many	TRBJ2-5	CATYVQETQYF	TGTGCCACCTACGTACAGGAGACCCAGTACTTC
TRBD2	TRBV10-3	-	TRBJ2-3	CAISGTSGRPADTQYF	TGTGCCATCAGTGGAACTAGCGGGAGGCCCGCAGATACGCAGTATTTT
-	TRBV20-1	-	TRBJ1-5	CSARDRSLGPQHF	TGCAGTGCTAGAGACAGGTCCTTAGGGCCCCAGCATTTT
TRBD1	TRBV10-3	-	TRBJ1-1	CASIPGGTMNTEAFF	TGTGCCAGCATTCCAGGGGGAACAATGAACACTGAAGCTTTCTTT
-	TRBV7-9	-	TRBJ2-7	CASSHRVSGQYF	TGTGCCAGCAGCCACCGGGTGAGCGGGCAGTACTTC
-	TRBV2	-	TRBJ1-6	CASSYSIQRTTGSPLHF	TGTGCCAGCAGTTACTCGATCCAGCGGACTACGGGTTCACCCCTCCACTTT
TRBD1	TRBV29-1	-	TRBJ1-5	CSVGTGEESQPQHF	TGCAGCGTTGGGACAGGGGAAGAGAGTCAGCCCCAGCATTTT
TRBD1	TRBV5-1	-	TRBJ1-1	CASATGRFNTEAFF	TGCGCCAGCGCGACAGGGAGGTTTAACACTGAAGCTTTCTTT
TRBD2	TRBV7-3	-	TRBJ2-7	CASSPALAGPGSYEQYF	TGTGCCAGCAGCCCTGCTCTAGCGGGACCGGGGTCCTACGAGCAGTACTTC
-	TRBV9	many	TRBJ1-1	CASSVHRNTEAFF	TGTGCCAGCAGCGTTCACAGGAACACTGAAGCTTTCTTT
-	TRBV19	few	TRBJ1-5	CASSITVYSNQPQHF	TGTGCCAGTAGTATCACAGTTTATAGCAATCAGCCCCAGCATTTT